The 27 T cell receptor beta chains below were found in one sample sequenced in a study of blood T cell repertoires in COVID-19. TCRdb's copy holds only in-frame clones and misses some; the assay was immunoSEQ multiplex PCR. Of 100,000 to 150,000 clones in the sample, over 75% were seen once. The sequenced sample consisted of peripheral blood. These receptors all come from a man aged 80 or over with active or convalescent COVID-19.

This chain joins TRBV6-6 and TRBJ2-7; 9 positions match TRBD1. J gave up 5 bases and V 0 bases, and 2 bases lay outside the gene matches. Germline V gene data show CDR1 as MNHNY and CDR2 as SVGAGI (reference sequence). The CDR3 runs to 14 residues. Written as DNA, the CDR3 is TGTGCCAGCAGTTACTCGGGACAGGGACACGAGCAGTACTTC. This codes for CASSYSGQGHEQYF.

The rearrangement links TRBV7-8 to TRBJ1-3; weak D call: TRBD1 (6 bases). The germline V gene has CDR1 SGHVS and CDR2 FQNEAQ. The CDR3 is made up of 19 amino acids. V was clipped by 5 bases and J by 4 bases, with 27 bases between them. The CDR3 nucleotides read TGTGCCAGCAGCACCCGGCTACCAGGGGAAGGCTCAAGAGGAAACACCATATATTTT. Its translation is CASSTRLPGEGSRGNTIYF.

The rearrangement links TRBV6-5 to TRBJ1-1; TRBD1 is a possible D gene (6 bases). This CDR3 has 13 residues. Trimming removed 6 bases from V and 6 bases from J, with 14 bases in between. Germline V CDR1 and CDR2: MNHEY, SVGAGI. CDR3 in amino acids: CASRLTGLPEAFF. In DNA form, the CDR3 reads TGTGCCAGCAGACTTACAGGGTTACCTGAAGCTTTCTTT.

The chain combines TRBV20-1 with TRBJ2-7; D possibly corresponds to TRBD2 (5 bases). This CDR3 contains 15 residues. Germline-derived CDR1 and CDR2 are DFQATT and SNEGSKA (reference sequence). Trimming cost V 3 bases and J 3 bases, with 18 bases left between them. CDR3 protein: CSASRPARDYYEQYF. The CDR3 bases are TGCAGTGCTAGTAGACCGGCCCGTGACTACTACGAGCAGTACTTC.

J is TRBJ1-1 and V is TRBV3-1 (or the pseudogene TRBV3-2); D remains unclear. The CDR3 length is 14 residues. V was trimmed by 3 bases and J by 1 base, leaving 9 bases between them. CDR1 and CDR2 (germline): LGHDT, YNNKEL (reference sequence). The CDR3 loop reads CASSHTHRNTEAFF. The DNA for the CDR3 is TGTGCCAGCAGCCACACCCACAGGAACACTGAAGCTTTCTTT.

Remarks on this clone: Different DNA sequences within this sample yield the same CDR3. The chain has TRBV11-2 and TRBJ2-2; D is ambiguous. The CDR3 sequence is 14 residues long. Trimming took off 1 base at V and 2 bases at J, with 5 bases between the two ends. Per germline, CDR1 SGHAT and CDR2 FQNNGV. The CDR3: CASSLAGNTGELFF. The CDR3 nucleotides are TGTGCCAGCAGCTTAGCCGGTAACACCGGGGAGCTGTTTTTT.

The chain uses TRBV7-3 and TRBJ2-7, with TRBD1 matching 7 bases. V lost 5 bases to trimming and J lost 2 bases; unmatched junction nucleotides: 9. The CDR3 is made up of 15 amino acids. Germline CDR1 SGHTA, CDR2 FQGTGA. DNA of the CDR3: TGTGCCAGCAGCCTCCAAGGGGGCACTCCCTACGAGCAGTACTTC. It yields the protein CASSLQGGTPYEQYF. Variable domain in full (rest from reference TRBV7-3 and TRBJ2-7): GAGVSQTPSNKVTEKGKYVELRCDPISGHTALYWYRQSLGQGPEFLIYFQGTGAADDSGLPNDRFFAVRPEGSVSTLKIQRTERGDSAVYLCASSLQGGTPYEQYFGPGTRLTVT.

This chain joins TRBV9 and TRBJ2-1, with 11 bases that match TRBD2. The CDR3 has 17 amino acids. The V and J ends lost 6 bases and 3 bases, in that order; junction bases with no gene match: 11. Germline CDR1 and CDR2: SGDLS and YYNGEE. CDR3: CASTPPLAGGFYNEQFF. The CDR3 region has the DNA TGTGCCAGCACCCCCCCTCTAGCGGGGGGCTTCTACAATGAGCAGTTCTTC.

This clone was recorded only once. This chain joins TRBV19 and TRBJ2-2; 12 nucleotides align to TRBD1. Germline CDR1 is LNHDA and CDR2 is SQIVND (reference sequence). The V gene end was trimmed by 10 bases and the J gene end by 5 bases; junction bases not matched to a gene: 11. The CDR3 is 16 amino acids. CDR3 sequence: CATHPGQGAGTGELFF. The CDR3 DNA reads as TGTGCCACCCATCCGGGACAGGGGGCAGGGACCGGGGAGCTGTTTTTT. Supplemented by reference TRBV19 and TRBJ2-2, the full variable domain reads DGGITQSPKYLFRKEGQNVTLSCEQNLNHDAMYWYRQDPGQGLRLIYYSQIVNDFQKGDIAEGYSVSREKKESFPLTVTSAQKNPTAFYLCATHPGQGAGTGELFFGEGSRLTVL.

The CDR3 DNA sequence: TGTGCCAGCAGCTTGACGGGACAGGGAAGGGAGACCCAGTACTTC. Encoded protein: CASSLTGQGRETQYF. The rearrangement joins TRBV5-6 to TRBJ2-5; 9 bases agree with TRBD1. From germline, CDR1 is SGHDT and CDR2 YYEEEE. The trim removed 1 base at V and 5 bases at J, leaving 6 bases unmatched. CDR3 size: 15 residues.

The rearrangement links TRBV18 to TRBJ1-6, with 9 bases matching TRBD1. Looked up from germline, CDR1 is KGHSH and CDR2 is LQKENI. The V segment lost 4 bases and the J segment 9 bases; nucleotides outside the gene matches: 4. The CDR3 is 14 residues long. Here the CDR3 DNA reads TGTGCCAGCTCACAGGGACAGGGTATTTCACCCCTCCACTTT. Translation gives CASSQGQGISPLHF.

V and J are TRBV19 and TRBJ1-1; D may be TRBD1 (6 bases). The V end lost 7 bases, the J end lost 4 bases, and 22 bases lay between the germline ends. Per the germline V gene, CDR1 is LNHDA and CDR2 is SQIVND (reference sequence). The CDR3 totals 16 residues. The CDR3 coding sequence is TGTGCCAGTACCCCTCACCGGGCAGGGGTAATCACTGAAGCTTTCTTT. It specifies CASTPHRAGVITEAFF. Full variable domain (rest looked up from reference TRBV19 and TRBJ1-1): DGGITQSPKYLFRKEGQNVTLSCEQNLNHDAMYWYRQDPGQGLRLIYYSQIVNDFQKGDIAEGYSVSREKKESFPLTVTSAQKNPTAFYLCASTPHRAGVITEAFFGQGTRLTVV.

This sequence joins TRBV25-1 and TRBJ2-7; D may be TRBD1 (6 bases). This CDR3 has 14 amino acids. V was trimmed by 6 bases and J by 0 bases, leaving 12 bases between them. Germline V CDR1 and CDR2: MGHDK, SYGVNS. The CDR3 sequence: CASSSLGGSYEQYF. For the CDR3, the DNA is TGTGCCAGCAGCAGCCTAGGGGGCTCCTACGAGCAGTACTTC.

This sequence joins TRBV29-1 and TRBJ1-2; a weak D match, TRBD1 (6 bases). V lost 4 bases to trimming and J lost 4 bases, with 19 bases between them. In germline, CDR1 is SQVTM, CDR2 ANQGSEA. The CDR3 contains 15 residues. CDR3 DNA sequence: TGCAGCGTTGGGCCCGCGGGGGGGCGTCGCTATGGCTACACCTTC. It codes for CSVGPAGGRRYGYTF. Complete variable domain (other parts from reference TRBV29-1 and TRBJ1-2): SAVISQKPSRDICQRGTSLTIQCQVDSQVTMMFWYRQQPGQSLTLIATANQGSEATYESGFVIDKFPISRPNLTFSTLTVSNMSPEDSSIYLCSVGPAGGRRYGYTFGSGTRLTVV.

V and J are TRBV7-2 and TRBJ2-3, with D tentatively TRBD2 (5 bases). This CDR3 is 13 amino acids long. Germline V gene data show CDR1 as SGHTA and CDR2 as FQGNSA. V lost 5 bases and J 6 bases, leaving 12 bases between the germline ends. For the CDR3, the DNA is TGTGCCAGCAGCACCAAACTAGGGGATACGCAGTATTTT. As protein: CASSTKLGDTQYF.

The chain joins TRBV10-3 to TRBJ1-2; 11 bases align to TRBD1. Germline CDR1 ENHRY, CDR2 SYGVKD. The CDR3 consists of 15 residues. The junction had 7 bases not matched to a gene; V was cut back by 4 bases and J by 6 bases. CDR3 bases: TGTGCCATCAGTGGCCCGGACAGGGGGCGAGATGGCTACACCTTC. As protein: CAISGPDRGRDGYTF.

The J gene is TRBJ2-3, the V gene TRBV7-6; TRBD2 agrees at 12 bases. The CDR3 loop spans 15 amino acids. Per germline, CDR1 SGHVS and CDR2 FNYEAQ. V dropped 5 bases and J dropped 6; count of bases not matched to a gene: 6. Here the CDR3 reads CASSGGLAGGDTQYF. In nucleotides, the CDR3 is TGTGCCAGCAGCGGGGGCCTAGCGGGAGGGGATACGCAGTATTTT.

This clone was picked up a small number of times. The CDR3 DNA sequence: TGTGCCAGCAGCGTCGGGACTAGCGGGAGGAACAATGAGCAGTTCTTC. It encodes CASSVGTSGRNNEQFF. This chain uses TRBV11-3 with TRBJ2-1, with 15 nucleotides matching TRBD2. There are 16 residues in the CDR3. Unmatched junction bases numbered 4, after V lost 5 bases and J lost 5 bases. CDR1 and CDR2 from the germline V gene are SGHNT and YENEEA.

The rearrangement links TRBV4-3 to TRBJ2-1; TRBD2 aligns across 11 bases. The CDR3 consists of 17 residues. CDR1 LGHNA and CDR2 YSLEER come from the germline V gene. The trim removed 0 bases at V and 2 bases at J, leaving 3 bases unmatched. The DNA for the CDR3 is TGCGCCAGCAGCCAAGAGGGACTAGCGGCCCCCTACAATGAGCAGTTCTTC. Protein product: CASSQEGLAAPYNEQFF.

This clone was counted between two and nine times. The chain links TRBV15 to TRBJ2-1; 9 positions agree with TRBD1. Looked up from germline, CDR1 is LNHNV and CDR2 is YYDKDF (reference sequence). The CDR3 spans 16 residues. V trimming: 3 bases; J trimming: 4 bases; junction bases outside the gene matches: 7. DNA for the CDR3: TGTGCCACCAGCAGCGGATTCGGGACAGGGTACAATGAGCAGTTCTTC. Its translation: CATSSGFGTGYNEQFF.

This clone has just a few counts. This sequence joins TRBV9 and TRBJ2-5; 7 bases fit TRBD2. Germline V gene lookup returns CDR1 SGDLS and CDR2 YYNGEE. The J segment lost 5 bases and the V segment lost 0 bases, leaving 4 bases of the junction unmatched. This CDR3 has 14 residues. The CDR3 here is CASSVAYGRETQYF. In DNA form, the CDR3 reads TGTGCCAGCAGCGTAGCCTACGGGAGGGAGACCCAGTACTTC.

V is TRBV4-1 and J is TRBJ2-7, with D unclear. The CDR3 loop spans 17 amino acids. Germline V lookup: CDR1 MGHRA, CDR2 YSYEKL. V was cut by 0 bases and J by 2 bases, with 17 bases left in between. CDR3 sequence: CASSQEAQAFSTYEQYF. Written as DNA, the CDR3 is TGCGCCAGCAGCCAAGAAGCGCAAGCTTTCTCCACCTACGAGCAGTACTTC.

This sequence joins TRBV30 and TRBJ1-1; D perhaps matches TRBD1 (6 bases). V shed 0 bases and J shed 3 bases, with 8 bases lying between them. This CDR3 spans 13 amino acids. Germline V gives CDR1 GTSNPN, CDR2 SVGIG (reference sequence). The CDR3 here is CAWSVGQHTEAFF. In DNA, the CDR3 is TGTGCCTGGAGTGTCGGACAGCACACTGAAGCTTTCTTT. The variable domain in full, completed from reference TRBV30 and TRBJ1-1, reads SQTIHQWPATLVQPVGSPLSLECTVEGTSNPNLYWYRQAAGRGLQLLFYSVGIGQISSEVPQNLSASRPQDRQFILSSKKLLLSDSGFYLCAWSVGQHTEAFFGQGTRLTVV.

This clone was detected only a few times. This chain links TRBV19 with TRBJ1-1, with 9 bases aligning to TRBD1. Germline CDR1 is LNHDA and CDR2 is SQIVND (reference sequence). The trim removed 4 bases at V and 3 bases at J, leaving 3 bases unmatched. The CDR3 extends over 14 amino acids. CDR3 DNA: TGTGCCAGTAGTACGGGACAGGGATACACTGAAGCTTTCTTT. Translated: CASSTGQGYTEAFF.

The CDR3 loop is CASSVDRGTDTQYF. CDR3 sequence (DNA): TGCGCCAGCAGCGTCGACAGGGGCACAGATACGCAGTATTTT. This sequence joins TRBV5-1 and TRBJ2-3; 7 bases match TRBD1. The CDR3 length is 14 residues. Trimming cost V 4 bases and J 1 base; bases outside gene matches: 3. Germline values: CDR1 SGHRS, CDR2 YFSETQ.

This chain joins TRBV29-1 and TRBJ2-7; TRBD2 matches 9 bases. Germline V gene data show CDR1 as SQVTM and CDR2 as ANQGSEA. This CDR3 comprises 15 residues. The ends lost 3 bases at V and 3 bases at J; junction bases unmatched: 9. The CDR3, as DNA: TGCAGCGTTGAGAGGGGGGCTAGCGGGAACTACGAGCAGTACTTC. Translating gives CSVERGASGNYEQYF.

The rearrangement uses TRBV9 and TRBJ2-6; 7 nucleotides match TRBD1. The ends lost 4 bases at V and 1 base at J; junction bases unmatched: 11. The germline gives CDR1 SGDLS, CDR2 YYNGEE. The CDR3 spans 18 residues. The CDR3 loop reads CASSPTTGWGSGANVLTF. Written as DNA, the CDR3 is TGTGCCAGCAGCCCGACGACAGGGTGGGGATCTGGGGCCAACGTCCTGACTTTC.